This record looks at one TCR beta chain sequence and its context. These data originate in a study of cytomegalovirus exposure and HLA in healthy donors. The PCR contained 60 Vbeta and 13 Jbeta primers. Data came from immunoSEQ multiplex PCR; TCRdb stores just in-frame clones and leaves some out. The sample holds 150,000 to 200,000 clones, about four fifths seen once. From germline, CDR1 is SQVTM and CDR2 ANQGSEA. Trimming removed 5 bases at V and 2 bases at J, with 7 bases between. This CDR3 is 12 amino acids long. Sequencing input: PBMCs. The source is a male donor in good health and CMV-seronegative. The J gene is TRBJ1-3, the V gene TRBV29-1, with D hard to call. For the CDR3, the DNA is TGCAGCGTTCGGGAGGCTGGAAACACCATATATTTT. As protein: CSVREAGNTIYF.